This T cell receptor beta chain emerged from a study of cytotoxic CD8 clonotypes in ibrutinib-treated CLL. Whole-study context: Partial responses totalled approximately 24 and complete responses 2; after median approximately 62 months, about 14 remained remitted and approximately 12 progressed. Response sampling occurred after a median around 12 months of treatment (range 6 to 36).

Data came from immunoSEQ multiplex PCR; TCRdb stores just in-frame clones and leaves some out. This sample has over 250,000 clones, with 65% to 85% found just once. This CDR3 spans 13 amino acids. CDR1 and CDR2 (germline): LNHDA, SQIVND (reference sequence). V gave up 2 bases and J gave up 7 bases, with 9 bases separating them. The receptor comes from a human donor with chronic lymphocytic leukemia. This chain connects TRBV19 to TRBJ2-1, with no clear D. This specimen was PBMCs, taken at disease progression, from a patient treated with ibrutinib. The CDR3 protein is CASSIRLLNEQFF. The DNA for the CDR3 is TGTGCCAGTAGTATAAGACTCTTGAATGAGCAGTTCTTC.